This T cell receptor (beta chain) came from a study of blood T cell repertoires in COVID-19 (dated by TCRdb to about 2020). About the investigation overall: Collaborator samples came from the United States, Italy and Spain and covered acute and convalescent phases of COVID-19. Where available, HLA class I and class II types were obtained from metadata supplied by the sample provider rather than from assay-based typing. The dataset comprised deeply sampled blood TCRbeta repertoires from subjects exposed to, actively infected with, or recovered from COVID-19. The prospective study material was composed of cDNA or gDNA derived from T cells, B-cell-depleted T cells, or PBMCs. A de-identified subject ID, COVID-19 status, age in years and sex were almost always included in the sample metadata. The samples were drawn from two sources: the first 160 participants of the ongoing ImmuneRACE study, and 1,000 to 1,500 subjects contributed by 6 global collaborators. The repertoires were released in a freely available public database intended as a resource for research on the immune response to SARS-CoV-2.

General findings and caveats noted by the study authors: The amount of clinical and demographic metadata varied by source and participant and was provided uncurated.

Concerning this clone: Its antigen remains unidentified. Per-nucleotide qualities are absent, and no much larger clonotype sits a single base away.

In the prospective study, participants were about 18 to 95 years old, resided in fewer than 25 geographic areas of the United States, and were enrolled through a virtual design. In the prospective study, participants were assigned to cohorts based on the clinical history participants reported in a screening survey and a study questionnaire. Exposed participants had been in contact, within 2 weeks of entering the study, with a person who had a PCR-confirmed or clinician-diagnosed case of COVID-19. In the prospective study, whole blood, serum and a nasopharyngeal or oropharyngeal swab were collected from each participant by mobile phlebotomists. Over a roughly two-month period, participants in the prospective study had the option of providing additional blood draws and questionnaires. Before DNA extraction, prospective study blood samples were shipped either frozen or at room temperature. TCRbeta CDR3 regions were amplified from genomic DNA using the immunoSEQ Assay, a bias-controlled multiplex PCR. As for the original processing: The number of nucleated cells in each sample was estimated by amplification of reference gene primers within the assay. To quantify the absolute abundance of each unique TCRbeta CDR3 rearrangement, sequence reads were collapsed and filtered. For each sample, productive Simpson clonality was calculated as the square root of Simpson's diversity index across productive rearrangements. TCRdb obtained this table from immuneACCESS and retained in-frame rearrangements with V and J assigned. These tables miss some clones; where compared with another copy, unresolved V genes account for less than half of the shortfall, and the remainder is unexplained. The D gene and trimming were derived from the DNA, and the V and J assignments and clone size from that table. In this sample the table shows 200,000 to 250,000 clones, over 75% of which occur a single time. Of the sample, about 3.5% is held by the ten largest clones.

Sequenced input: PBMCs or T cells enriched from blood (not recorded which). The sequence derives from a woman in her 30s who had been exposed to COVID-19.

The DNA sequence is given as TGTGCCAGCAGCTTGGGGACTTCCTCCTACGAGCAGTACTTC. It translates as CASSLGTSSYEQYF. The rearranged chain carries TRBV13 and TRBJ2-7, with a weak D call of TRBD2 (6 bases match). Trimming takes 3 bases from V and 0 bases from J, and the germline ends sit 9 bases apart. The germline V gene (reference sequence) sets CDR1 to PRHDT and CDR2 to FYEKMQ. Including the terminal cysteine and phenylalanine, the CDR3 comprises 14 residues. Of the read, only the CDR3 DNA is kept; its 42 bases are in frame from base 1.